The clone carrying this TCR beta chain showed up just a few times. Trimming removed 0 bases from V and 4 bases from J, with 13 bases in between. The CDR3 covers 15 residues. From germline, CDR1 is SGDLS and CDR2 YYNGEE. The sample is drawn from a study of regulatory T cells in long-lasting Graves disease. In building TCR beta libraries, iRepertoire HTBI primers were used together with Arm-PCR of CDR3 regions. Original methodology: Identification of gene segments yielded some 62 TRBV and around 13 TRBJ across samples. MiXCR, run by TCRdb on the multiplex PCR reads, gives a single entry per CDR3 protein. TCRdb's processing, not the study's, gives the V and J calls here. The repertoire holds approximately 400,000 distinct CDR3 sequences, with under 15% as singletons. Noted time point: newly diagnosed GD, antithyroid drugs for less than 3 months. PBMC-derived RNA was used for the TCR library. Graves' disease diagnoses used American Thyroid Association guidelines.

The sample was also linked to a second study, of T cells in Graves' hyperthyroidism and ophthalmopathy. This second study says: A model of 13 V-J pairs discriminated ophthalmopathy from stable hyperthyroidism.

The sample in question was peripheral blood mononuclear cells (PBMCs), obtained at new diagnosis, from a patient treated with antithyroid drugs. The rearrangement joins TRBV9 to TRBJ1-1; D gene unclear. The clonotype comes from a woman between 25 and 40 years old with Graves disease. The chain's CDR3 is CASSVGGVGSTEAFF. The CDR3 DNA sequence: TGTGCCAGCAGCGTAGGGGGTGTCGGGAGCACTGAAGCTTTCTTT.